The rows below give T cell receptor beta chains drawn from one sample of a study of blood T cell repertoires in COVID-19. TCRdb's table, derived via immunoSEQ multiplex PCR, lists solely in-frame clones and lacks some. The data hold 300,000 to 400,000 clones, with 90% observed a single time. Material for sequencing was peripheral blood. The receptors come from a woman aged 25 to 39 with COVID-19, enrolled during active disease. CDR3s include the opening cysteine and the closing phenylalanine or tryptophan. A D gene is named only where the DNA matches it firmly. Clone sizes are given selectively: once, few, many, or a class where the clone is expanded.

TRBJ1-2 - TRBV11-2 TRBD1 CASSLDGRGGNGAYTF TGTGCCAGCAGCTTAGATGGACGAGGGGGCAATGGGGCCTACACCTTC
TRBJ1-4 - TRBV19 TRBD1 CASSKYHRRGQGRVVTNEKLFF TGTGCCAGTAGTAAATACCACCGAAGGGGACAGGGGCGAGTGGTAACTAATGAAAAACTGTTTTTT
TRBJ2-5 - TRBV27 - CASSRLDVIGETQYF TGTGCCAGCTCCCGACTAGATGTGATAGGAGAGACCCAGTACTTC
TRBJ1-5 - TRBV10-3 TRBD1 CAISSDREHQPQHF TGTGCCATCAGTTCGGACAGGGAACATCAGCCCCAGCATTTT
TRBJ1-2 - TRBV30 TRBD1 CAWSTGVEGYTF TGTGCCTGGAGTACAGGGGTTGAAGGCTACACCTTC
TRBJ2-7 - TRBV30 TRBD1 CAWSVWDRVSYEQYF TGTGCCTGGAGTGTGTGGGACAGGGTTTCCTACGAGCAGTACTTC
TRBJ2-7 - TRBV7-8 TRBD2 CASRPTSGSYEQYF TGTGCCAGCAGGCCGACTAGCGGGTCTTACGAGCAGTACTTC
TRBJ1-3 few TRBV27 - CASRPGDSGNTIYF TGTGCCAGTCGCCCGGGTGATTCTGGAAACACCATATATTTT
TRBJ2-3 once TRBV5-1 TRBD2 CASSLAVAGEADTQYF TGCGCCAGCAGCTTGGCCGTAGCGGGCGAGGCAGATACGCAGTATTTT
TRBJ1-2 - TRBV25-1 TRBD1 CASSEEGGDYGYTF TGTGCCAGCAGTGAGGAAGGGGGCGACTATGGCTACACCTTC
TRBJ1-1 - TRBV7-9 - CASSPTGMNTEAFF TGTGCCAGCAGCCCAACAGGGATGAACACTGAAGCTTTCTTT
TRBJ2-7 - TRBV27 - CASSLGGEQYF TGTGCCAGCAGTTTAGGGGGGGAGCAGTACTTC
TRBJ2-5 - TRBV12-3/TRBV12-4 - CASSVSETQYF TGTGCCAGCAGTGTCAGTGAGACCCAGTACTTC
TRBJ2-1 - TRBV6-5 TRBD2 CASSRGAGGNNEQFF TGTGCCAGCAGCCGGGGAGCGGGAGGTAACAATGAGCAGTTCTTC
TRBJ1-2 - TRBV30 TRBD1 CACGQGIPYGYTF TGTGCCTGTGGACAGGGGATCCCCTATGGCTACACCTTC
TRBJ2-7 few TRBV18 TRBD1 CASSQGATVYEQYF TGTGCCAGCTCACAGGGGGCGACTGTCTACGAGCAGTACTTC
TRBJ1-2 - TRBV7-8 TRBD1 CASSLTGQTYGYTF TGTGCCAGCAGCCTAACGGGACAGACATATGGCTACACCTTC
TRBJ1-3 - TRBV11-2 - CASSLDLGNTIYF TGTGCCAGCAGCTTAGATCTAGGAAACACCATATATTTT
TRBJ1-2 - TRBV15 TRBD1 CATSRGEDRDLNYGYTF TGTGCCACCAGCAGAGGCGAGGACAGGGACCTTAACTATGGCTACACCTTC
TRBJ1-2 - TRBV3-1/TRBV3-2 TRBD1 CASSFRDRVNNNGYTF TGTGCCAGCAGCTTCCGGGACAGGGTTAACAACAATGGCTACACCTTC
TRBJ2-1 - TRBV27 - CASSFSGISEQFF TGTGCCAGCAGTTTTTCAGGGATAAGTGAGCAGTTCTTC
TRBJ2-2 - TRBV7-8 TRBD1 CASSTGTVGTGELFF TGTGCCAGCAGCACGGGGACAGTGGGCACCGGGGAGCTGTTTTTT
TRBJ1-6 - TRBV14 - CASSLAGNSPLHF TGTGCCAGCAGCCTCGCCGGGAATTCACCCCTCCACTTT
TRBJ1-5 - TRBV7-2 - CASSFGYRYSNQPQHF TGTGCCAGCAGCTTTGGATACAGGTATAGCAATCAGCCCCAGCATTTT
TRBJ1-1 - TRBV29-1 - CSVEGRTGRNTEAFF TGCAGCGTTGAAGGTCGAACAGGACGGAACACTGAAGCTTTCTTT
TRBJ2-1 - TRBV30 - CAWSVEAAVWDEQFF TGTGCCTGGAGTGTAGAAGCGGCCGTATGGGATGAGCAGTTCTTC
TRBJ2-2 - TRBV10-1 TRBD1 CAFPPGQGPTGTGELFF TGCGCCTTCCCCCCGGGACAGGGCCCAACAGGGACCGGGGAGCTGTTTTTT
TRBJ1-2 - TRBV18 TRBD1 CASSPQTGNYGYTF TGTGCCAGCTCACCCCAGACAGGGAACTATGGCTACACCTTC
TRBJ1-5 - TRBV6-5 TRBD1 CASSTRQGLNQPQHF TGTGCCAGCAGTACACGACAGGGTCTTAATCAGCCCCAGCATTTT
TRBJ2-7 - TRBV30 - CAWSVGQSEQYF TGTGCCTGGAGTGTAGGACAGAGCGAGCAGTACTTC
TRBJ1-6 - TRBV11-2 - CASSSSDGNSPLHF TGTGCCAGCAGCTCCTCCGATGGCAATTCACCCCTCCACTTT
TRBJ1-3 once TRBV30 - CAWRTFSGNTIYF TGTGCCTGGAGGACATTCTCTGGAAACACCATATATTTT
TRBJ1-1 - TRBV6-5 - CAGWGGSRAFF TGTGCCGGTTGGGGGGGATCGAGAGCTTTCTTT
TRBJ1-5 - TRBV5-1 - CASSLGAGNQPQHF TGCGCCAGCAGCTTGGGGGCAGGGAACCAGCCCCAGCATTTT
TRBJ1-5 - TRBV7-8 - CASSLDRVVLQPQHF TGTGCCAGCAGCTTAGACAGGGTAGTATTGCAGCCCCAGCATTTT
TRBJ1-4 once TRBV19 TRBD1 CASSTRTGNEKLFF TGTGCCAGTAGTACAAGGACAGGAAATGAAAAACTGTTTTTT
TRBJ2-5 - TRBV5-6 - CASSLETDFQETQYF TGTGCCAGCAGCTTGGAGACGGACTTCCAAGAGACCCAGTACTTC